This T cell receptor beta chain was recovered during a study of T cell responses to AZD1222 COVID-19 vaccine. Study findings and constraints: A rise in Spike-specific TCR breadth and depth followed two AZD1222 doses. Regions 160-218 and 743-854 held dominance among vaccine-associated CD4 TCRs, which spanned spike.

The table came from immunoSEQ multiplex PCR; TCRdb's copy has only in-frame clones and leaves some out. The data show about 53,000 clones, roughly 84% seen once. The CDR3 sequence is 13 residues long. As concerns this clone: Its antigen is unidentified.

The sequencing used peripheral blood, collected on day 0 of AZD1222 vaccination. The clonotype comes from an adult in good health. The V gene is TRBV21-1, the J gene TRBJ1-3. TRBV21-1 constitutes a pseudogene. CDR3 in amino acids: CASIVRPGNTIYF. The CDR3, as DNA: TGTGCCAGCATCGTCCGGCCCGGAAACACCATATATTTT.